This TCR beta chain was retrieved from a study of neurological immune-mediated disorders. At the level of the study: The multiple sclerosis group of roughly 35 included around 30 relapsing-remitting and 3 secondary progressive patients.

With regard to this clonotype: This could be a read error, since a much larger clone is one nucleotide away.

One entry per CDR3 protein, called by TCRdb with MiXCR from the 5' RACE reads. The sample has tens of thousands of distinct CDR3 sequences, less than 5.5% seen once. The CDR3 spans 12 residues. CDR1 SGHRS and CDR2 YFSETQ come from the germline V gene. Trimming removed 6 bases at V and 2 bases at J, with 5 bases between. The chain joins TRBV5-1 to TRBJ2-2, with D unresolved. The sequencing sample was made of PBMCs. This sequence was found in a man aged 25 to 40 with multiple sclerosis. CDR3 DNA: TGCGCCAGCACCACAAACACCGGGGAGCTGTTTTTT. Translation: CASTTNTGELFF. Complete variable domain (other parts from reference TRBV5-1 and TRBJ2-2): KAGVTQTPRYLIKTRGQQVTLSCSPISGHRSVSWYQQTPGQGLQFLFEYFSETQRNKGNFPGRFSGRQFSNSRSEMNVSTLELGDSALYLCASTTNTGELFFGEGSRLTVL.